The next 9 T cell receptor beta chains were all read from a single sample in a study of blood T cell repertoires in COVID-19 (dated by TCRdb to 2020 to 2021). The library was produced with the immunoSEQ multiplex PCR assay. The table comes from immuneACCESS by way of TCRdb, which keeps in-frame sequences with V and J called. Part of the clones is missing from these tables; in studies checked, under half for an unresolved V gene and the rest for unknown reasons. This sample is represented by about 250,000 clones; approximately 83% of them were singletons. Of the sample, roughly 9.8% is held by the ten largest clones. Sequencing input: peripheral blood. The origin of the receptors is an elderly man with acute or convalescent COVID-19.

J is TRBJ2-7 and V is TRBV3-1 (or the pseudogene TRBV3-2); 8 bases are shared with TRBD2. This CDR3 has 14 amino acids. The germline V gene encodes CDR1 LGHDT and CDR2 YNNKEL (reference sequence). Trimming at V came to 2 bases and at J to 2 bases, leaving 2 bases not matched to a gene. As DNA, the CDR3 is TGTGCCAGCAGCCAATTAGCGGGGCCCTACGAGCAGTACTTC. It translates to CASSQLAGPYEQYF.

This CDR3 is CASSPFSLTGRSSGNTIYF. In nucleotides, the CDR3 is TGTGCCAGCTCACCATTTAGCTTGACAGGGCGAAGCTCTGGAAACACCATATATTTT. The chain combines TRBV18 with TRBJ1-3; 7 nucleotides match TRBD1. The CDR3 totals 19 residues. The germline CDR1 and CDR2 sequences are KGHSH and LQKENI. The trim removed 2 bases at V and 0 bases at J, leaving 13 bases unmatched.

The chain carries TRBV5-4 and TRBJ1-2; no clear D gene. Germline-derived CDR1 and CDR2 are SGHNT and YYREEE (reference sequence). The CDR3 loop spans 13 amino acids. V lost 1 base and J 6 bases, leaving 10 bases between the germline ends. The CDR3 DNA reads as TGTGCCAGCAGCTTGAGAGCTCCTAATGGCTACACCTTC. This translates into CASSLRAPNGYTF.

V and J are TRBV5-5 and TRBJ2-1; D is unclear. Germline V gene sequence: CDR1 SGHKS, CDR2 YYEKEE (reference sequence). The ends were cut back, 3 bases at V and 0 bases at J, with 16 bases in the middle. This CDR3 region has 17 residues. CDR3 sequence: CASSYSSRSSSYNEQFF. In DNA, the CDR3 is TGTGCCAGCAGCTATTCGTCCCGTAGTAGCTCCTACAATGAGCAGTTCTTC.

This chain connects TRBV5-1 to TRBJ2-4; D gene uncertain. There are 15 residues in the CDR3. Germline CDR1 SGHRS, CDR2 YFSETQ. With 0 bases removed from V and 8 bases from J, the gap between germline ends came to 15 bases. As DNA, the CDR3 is TGCGCCAGCAGCTTGGCCCCTGGCTTTATGGACATTCAGTACTTC. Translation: CASSLAPGFMDIQYF.

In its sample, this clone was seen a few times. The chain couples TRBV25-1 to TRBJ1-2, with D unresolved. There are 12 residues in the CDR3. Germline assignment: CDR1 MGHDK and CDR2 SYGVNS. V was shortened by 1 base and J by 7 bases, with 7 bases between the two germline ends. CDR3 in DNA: TGTGCCAGCAGTGAATTGGGGAGTGGCTACACCTTC. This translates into CASSELGSGYTF.

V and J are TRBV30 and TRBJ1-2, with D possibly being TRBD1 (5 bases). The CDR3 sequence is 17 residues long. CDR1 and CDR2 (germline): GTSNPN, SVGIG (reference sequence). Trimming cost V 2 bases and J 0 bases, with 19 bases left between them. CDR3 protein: CAWSREGRIRANYGYTF. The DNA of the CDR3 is TGTGCCTGGAGTAGGGAGGGGAGGATTCGAGCTAACTATGGCTACACCTTC.

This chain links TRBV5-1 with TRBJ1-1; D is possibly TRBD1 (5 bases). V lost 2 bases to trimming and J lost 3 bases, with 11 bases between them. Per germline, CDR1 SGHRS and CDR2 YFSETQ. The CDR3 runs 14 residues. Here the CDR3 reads CASSFQGYDTEAFF. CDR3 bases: TGCGCCAGCAGCTTCCAGGGATACGACACTGAAGCTTTCTTT.

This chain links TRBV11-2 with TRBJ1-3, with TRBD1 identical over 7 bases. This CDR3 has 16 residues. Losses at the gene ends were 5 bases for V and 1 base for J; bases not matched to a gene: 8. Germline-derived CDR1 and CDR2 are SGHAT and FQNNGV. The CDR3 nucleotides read TGTGCCAGCAGCCCCATGGAGGGGGCGTCTGGAAACACCATATATTTT. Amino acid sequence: CASSPMEGASGNTIYF.